This entry describes one TCR beta chain. What it binds is not known. This CDR3 contains 13 residues. CDR1 is SGHRS and CDR2 is YFSETQ in the germline V gene. The V end was cut by 3 bases, the J end by 2 bases, with 8 bases between. This sample is drawn from a study of T cell clones after liver transplantation. Study findings and constraints: Graft donor-reactive T cells may have migrated into the graft rather than being deleted. Low donor cell numbers restricted donor-reactive repertoire measurement in a couple of subjects.

The data were produced by immunoSEQ multiplex PCR, yet TCRdb's version contains in-frame clones alone and is incomplete. The sample lists approximately 71,000 clones; approximately 92% were seen once. The chain links TRBV5-1 to TRBJ2-5; no reliable D call. The input for sequencing was CD4+ T cells from blood, taken about 27 months after liver transplant. The sequence came from a human patient who received a liver transplant. Part of the T cells may come from the graft donor. CDR3 sequence reads: CASSSVTQETQYF. The CDR3 region has the DNA TGCGCCAGCAGCTCCGTCACTCAAGAGACCCAGTACTTC.